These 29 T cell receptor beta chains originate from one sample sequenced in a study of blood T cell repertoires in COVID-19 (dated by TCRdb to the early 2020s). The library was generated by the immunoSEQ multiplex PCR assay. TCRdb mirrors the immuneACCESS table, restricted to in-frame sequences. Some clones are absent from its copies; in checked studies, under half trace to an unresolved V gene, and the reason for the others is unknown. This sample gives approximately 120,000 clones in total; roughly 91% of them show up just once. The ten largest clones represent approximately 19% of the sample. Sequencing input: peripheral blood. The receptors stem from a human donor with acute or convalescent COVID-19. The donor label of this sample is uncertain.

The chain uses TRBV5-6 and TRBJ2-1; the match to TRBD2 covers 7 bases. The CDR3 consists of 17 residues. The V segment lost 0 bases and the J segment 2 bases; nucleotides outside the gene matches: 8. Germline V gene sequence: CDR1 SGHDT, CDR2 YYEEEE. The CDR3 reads CASSLGRGEGPYNEQFF. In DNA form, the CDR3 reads TGTGCCAGCAGCTTGGGACGTGGGGAGGGTCCCTACAATGAGCAGTTCTTC.

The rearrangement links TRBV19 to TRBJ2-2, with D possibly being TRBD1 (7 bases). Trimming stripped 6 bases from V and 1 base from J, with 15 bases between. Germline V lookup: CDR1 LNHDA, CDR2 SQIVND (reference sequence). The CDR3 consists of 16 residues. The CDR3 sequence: CASRPGGTGNTGELFF. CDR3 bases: TGTGCCAGTAGGCCAGGGGGGACGGGGAACACCGGGGAGCTGTTTTTT.

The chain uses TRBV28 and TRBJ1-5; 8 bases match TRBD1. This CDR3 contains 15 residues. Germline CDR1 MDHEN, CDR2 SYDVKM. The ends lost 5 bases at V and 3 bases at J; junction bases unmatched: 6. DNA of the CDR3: TGTGCCAGCAGTCGGGACAGGACTACCAATCAGCCCCAGCATTTT. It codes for CASSRDRTTNQPQHF.

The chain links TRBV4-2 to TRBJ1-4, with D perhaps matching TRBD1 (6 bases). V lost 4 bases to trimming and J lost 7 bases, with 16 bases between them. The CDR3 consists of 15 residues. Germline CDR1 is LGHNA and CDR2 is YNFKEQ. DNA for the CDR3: TGTGCCAGCAGCCTACCCGGGGGCGGGGGTGAAAAACTGTTTTTT. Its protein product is CASSLPGGGGEKLFF.

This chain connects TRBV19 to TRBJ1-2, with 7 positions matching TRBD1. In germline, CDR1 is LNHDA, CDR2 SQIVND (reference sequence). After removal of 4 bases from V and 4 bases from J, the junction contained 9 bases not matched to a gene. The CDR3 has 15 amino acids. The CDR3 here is CASSNPGQAAYGYTF. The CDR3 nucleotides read TGTGCCAGTAGTAACCCCGGACAGGCGGCCTATGGCTACACCTTC. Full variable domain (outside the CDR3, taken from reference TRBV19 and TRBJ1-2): DGGITQSPKYLFRKEGQNVTLSCEQNLNHDAMYWYRQDPGQGLRLIYYSQIVNDFQKGDIAEGYSVSREKKESFPLTVTSAQKNPTAFYLCASSNPGQAAYGYTFGSGTRLTVV.

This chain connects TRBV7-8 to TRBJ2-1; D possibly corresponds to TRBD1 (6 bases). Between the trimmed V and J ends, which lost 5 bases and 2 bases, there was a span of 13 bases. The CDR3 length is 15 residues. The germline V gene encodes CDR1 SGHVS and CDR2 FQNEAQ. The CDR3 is CASSHYRVAYNEQFF. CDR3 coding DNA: TGTGCCAGCAGCCATTACAGGGTAGCCTACAATGAGCAGTTCTTC.

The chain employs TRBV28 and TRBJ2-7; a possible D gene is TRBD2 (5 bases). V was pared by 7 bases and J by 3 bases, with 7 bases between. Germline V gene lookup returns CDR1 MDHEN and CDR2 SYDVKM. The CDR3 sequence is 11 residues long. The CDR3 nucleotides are TGTGCCAGCAACGGGGACTACGAGCAGTACTTC. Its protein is CASNGDYEQYF.

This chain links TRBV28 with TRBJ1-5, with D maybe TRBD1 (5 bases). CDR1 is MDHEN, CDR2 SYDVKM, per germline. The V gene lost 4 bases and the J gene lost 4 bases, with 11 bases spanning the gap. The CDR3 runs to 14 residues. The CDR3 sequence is CASSSRPGNQPQHF. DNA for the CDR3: TGTGCCAGCAGTTCCCGCCCAGGGAATCAGCCCCAGCATTTT.

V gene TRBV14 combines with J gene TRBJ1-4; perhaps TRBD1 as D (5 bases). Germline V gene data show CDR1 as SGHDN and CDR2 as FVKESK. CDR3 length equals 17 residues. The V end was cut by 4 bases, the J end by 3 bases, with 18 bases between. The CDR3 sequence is CASSPLGRGRANEKLFF. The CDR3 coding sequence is TGTGCCAGCAGCCCCCTCGGGCGGGGGAGGGCTAATGAAAAACTGTTTTTT.

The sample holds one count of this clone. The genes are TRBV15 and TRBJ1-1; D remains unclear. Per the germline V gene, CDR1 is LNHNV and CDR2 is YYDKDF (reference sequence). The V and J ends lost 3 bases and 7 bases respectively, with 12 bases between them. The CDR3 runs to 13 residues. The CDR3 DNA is TGTGCCACCAGCAGTAAAGGGAGAAGTGAAGCTTTCTTT. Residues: CATSSKGRSEAFF.

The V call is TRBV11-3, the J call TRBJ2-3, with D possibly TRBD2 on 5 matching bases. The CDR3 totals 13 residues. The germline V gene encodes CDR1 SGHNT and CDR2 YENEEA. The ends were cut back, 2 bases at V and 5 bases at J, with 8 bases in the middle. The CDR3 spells CASSLTSGDTQYF. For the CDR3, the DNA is TGTGCCAGCAGCTTAACCAGCGGAGATACGCAGTATTTT.

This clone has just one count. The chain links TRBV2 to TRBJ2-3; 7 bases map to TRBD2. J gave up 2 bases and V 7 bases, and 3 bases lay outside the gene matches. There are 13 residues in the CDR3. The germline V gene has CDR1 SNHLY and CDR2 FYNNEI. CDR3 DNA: TGTGCCAGCACCAGGGACTACACAGATACGCAGTATTTT. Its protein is CASTRDYTDTQYF.

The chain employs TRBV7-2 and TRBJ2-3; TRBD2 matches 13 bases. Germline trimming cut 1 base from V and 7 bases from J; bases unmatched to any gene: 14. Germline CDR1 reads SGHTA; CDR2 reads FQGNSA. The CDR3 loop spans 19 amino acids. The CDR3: CASSLEGVLAGGPLHTQYF. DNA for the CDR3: TGTGCCAGCAGCTTAGAGGGTGTACTAGCGGGAGGGCCCTTACATACGCAGTATTTT.

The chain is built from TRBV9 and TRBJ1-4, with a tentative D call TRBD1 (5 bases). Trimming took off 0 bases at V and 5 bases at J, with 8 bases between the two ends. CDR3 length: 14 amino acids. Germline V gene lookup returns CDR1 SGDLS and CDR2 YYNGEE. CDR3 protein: CASSVAPGNEKLFF. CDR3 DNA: TGTGCCAGCAGCGTAGCGCCAGGGAATGAAAAACTGTTTTTT. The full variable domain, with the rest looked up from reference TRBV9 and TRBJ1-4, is DSGVTQTPKHLITATGQRVTLRCSPRSGDLSVYWYQQSLDQGLQFLIQYYNGEERAKGNILERFSAQQFPDLHSELNLSSLELGDSALYFCASSVAPGNEKLFFGSGTQLSVL.

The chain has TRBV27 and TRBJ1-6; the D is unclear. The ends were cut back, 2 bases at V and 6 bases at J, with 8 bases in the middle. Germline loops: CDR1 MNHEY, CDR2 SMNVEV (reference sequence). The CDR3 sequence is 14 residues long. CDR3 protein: CASSLRAPNSPLHF. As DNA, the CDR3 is TGTGCCAGCAGTTTACGCGCTCCTAATTCACCCCTCCACTTT.

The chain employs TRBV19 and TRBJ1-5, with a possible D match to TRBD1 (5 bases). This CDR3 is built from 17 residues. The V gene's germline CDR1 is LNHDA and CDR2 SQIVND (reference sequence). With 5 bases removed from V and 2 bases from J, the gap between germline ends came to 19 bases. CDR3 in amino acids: CASSAPPQGGGNQPQHF. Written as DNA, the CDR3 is TGTGCCAGTAGTGCCCCACCGCAGGGAGGGGGCAATCAGCCCCAGCATTTT. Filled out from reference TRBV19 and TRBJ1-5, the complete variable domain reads DGGITQSPKYLFRKEGQNVTLSCEQNLNHDAMYWYRQDPGQGLRLIYYSQIVNDFQKGDIAEGYSVSREKKESFPLTVTSAQKNPTAFYLCASSAPPQGGGNQPQHFGDGTRLSIL.

The chain's CDR3 is CASSLSGAGGREQYF. CDR3 bases: TGTGCCAGCAGTTTATCGGGGGCAGGGGGGCGGGAGCAGTACTTC. The J gene is TRBJ2-7, the V gene TRBV27; TRBD1 is a possible D gene (7 bases). Germline V CDR1 and CDR2: MNHEY, SMNVEV (reference sequence). The V and J ends lost 0 bases and 7 bases respectively, with 16 bases between them. The CDR3 totals 15 residues.

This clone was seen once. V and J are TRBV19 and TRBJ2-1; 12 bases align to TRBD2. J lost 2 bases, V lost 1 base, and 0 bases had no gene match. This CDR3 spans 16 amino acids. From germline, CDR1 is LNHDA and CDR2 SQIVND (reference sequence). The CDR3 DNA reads TGTGCCAGTAGTATAGGGACTAGCGGGACCTACAATGAGCAGTTCTTC. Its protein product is CASSIGTSGTYNEQFF.

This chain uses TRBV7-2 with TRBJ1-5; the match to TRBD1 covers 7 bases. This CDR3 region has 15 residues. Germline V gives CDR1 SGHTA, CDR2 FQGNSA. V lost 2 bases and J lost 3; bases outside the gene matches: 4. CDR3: CASSLMTGNNQPQHF. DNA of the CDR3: TGTGCCAGCAGCTTAATGACAGGGAACAATCAGCCCCAGCATTTT.

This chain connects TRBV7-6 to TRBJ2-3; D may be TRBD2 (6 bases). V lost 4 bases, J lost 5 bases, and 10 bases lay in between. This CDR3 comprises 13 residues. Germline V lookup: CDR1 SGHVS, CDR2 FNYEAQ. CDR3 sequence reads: CASSWGVEDTQYF. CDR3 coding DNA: TGTGCCAGCAGCTGGGGGGTTGAAGATACGCAGTATTTT.

For the CDR3, the DNA is TGTGCCAGTCGGGGGACTGAAGCTTTCTTT. It encodes CASRGTEAFF. This rearrangement joins TRBV19 to TRBJ1-1, with D possibly being TRBD1 (5 bases). The CDR3 is 10 amino acids. The V end was cut by 8 bases, the J end by 5 bases, with 6 bases between. Germline loops: CDR1 LNHDA, CDR2 SQIVND (reference sequence).

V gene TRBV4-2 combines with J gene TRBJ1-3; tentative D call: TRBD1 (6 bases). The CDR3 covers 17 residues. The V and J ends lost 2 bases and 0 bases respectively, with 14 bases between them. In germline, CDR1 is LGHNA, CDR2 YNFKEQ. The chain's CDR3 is CASSQQGTRGSGNTIYF. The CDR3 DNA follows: TGTGCCAGCAGCCAACAGGGGACCCGCGGCTCTGGAAACACCATATATTTT.

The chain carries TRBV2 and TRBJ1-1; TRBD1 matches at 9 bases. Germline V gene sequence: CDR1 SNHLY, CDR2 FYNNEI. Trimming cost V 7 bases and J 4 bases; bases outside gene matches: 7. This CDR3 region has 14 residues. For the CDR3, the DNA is TGTGCCAGCAAAGCAACAGGGGGCGGCACTGAAGCTTTCTTT. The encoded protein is CASKATGGGTEAFF.

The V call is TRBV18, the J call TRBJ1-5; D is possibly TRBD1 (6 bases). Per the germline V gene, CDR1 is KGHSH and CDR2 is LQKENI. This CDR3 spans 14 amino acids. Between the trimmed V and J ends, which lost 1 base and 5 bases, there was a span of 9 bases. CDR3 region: CASSPRDTDQPQHF. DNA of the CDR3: TGTGCCAGCTCACCACGGGACACTGATCAGCCCCAGCATTTT.

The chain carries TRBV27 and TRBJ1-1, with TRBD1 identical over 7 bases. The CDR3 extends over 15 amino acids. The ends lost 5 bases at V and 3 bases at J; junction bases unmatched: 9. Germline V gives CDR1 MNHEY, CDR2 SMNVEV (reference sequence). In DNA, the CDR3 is TGTGCCAGCAGTCGGCTGGGACAGTGGGACACTGAAGCTTTCTTT. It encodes CASSRLGQWDTEAFF.

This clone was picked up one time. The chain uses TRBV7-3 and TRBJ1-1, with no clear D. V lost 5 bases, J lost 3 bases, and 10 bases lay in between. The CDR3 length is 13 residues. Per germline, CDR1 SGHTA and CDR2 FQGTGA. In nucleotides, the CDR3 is TGTGCCAGCAGCCTCGATAGAGACACTGAAGCTTTCTTT. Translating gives CASSLDRDTEAFF.

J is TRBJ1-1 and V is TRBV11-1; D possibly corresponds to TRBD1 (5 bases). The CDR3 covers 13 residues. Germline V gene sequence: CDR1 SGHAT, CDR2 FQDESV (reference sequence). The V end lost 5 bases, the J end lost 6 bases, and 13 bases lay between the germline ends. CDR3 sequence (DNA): TGTGCCAGCAGCCCTAGGGGTCACGCTGAAGCTTTCTTT. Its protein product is CASSPRGHAEAFF.

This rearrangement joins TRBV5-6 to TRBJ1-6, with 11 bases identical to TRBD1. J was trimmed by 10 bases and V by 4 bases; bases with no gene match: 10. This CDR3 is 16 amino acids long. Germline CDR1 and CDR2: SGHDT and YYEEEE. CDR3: CASSDPGTGGRSPLHF. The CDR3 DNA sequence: TGTGCCAGCAGCGATCCGGGGACAGGGGGAAGGTCACCCCTCCACTTT.

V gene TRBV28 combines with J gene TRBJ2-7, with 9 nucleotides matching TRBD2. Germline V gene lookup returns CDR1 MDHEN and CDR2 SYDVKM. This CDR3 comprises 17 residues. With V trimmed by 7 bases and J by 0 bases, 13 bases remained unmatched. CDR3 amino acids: CASKVPGGGVFSYEQYF. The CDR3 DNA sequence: TGTGCCAGCAAGGTTCCGGGCGGGGGGGTTTTCTCCTACGAGCAGTACTTC.